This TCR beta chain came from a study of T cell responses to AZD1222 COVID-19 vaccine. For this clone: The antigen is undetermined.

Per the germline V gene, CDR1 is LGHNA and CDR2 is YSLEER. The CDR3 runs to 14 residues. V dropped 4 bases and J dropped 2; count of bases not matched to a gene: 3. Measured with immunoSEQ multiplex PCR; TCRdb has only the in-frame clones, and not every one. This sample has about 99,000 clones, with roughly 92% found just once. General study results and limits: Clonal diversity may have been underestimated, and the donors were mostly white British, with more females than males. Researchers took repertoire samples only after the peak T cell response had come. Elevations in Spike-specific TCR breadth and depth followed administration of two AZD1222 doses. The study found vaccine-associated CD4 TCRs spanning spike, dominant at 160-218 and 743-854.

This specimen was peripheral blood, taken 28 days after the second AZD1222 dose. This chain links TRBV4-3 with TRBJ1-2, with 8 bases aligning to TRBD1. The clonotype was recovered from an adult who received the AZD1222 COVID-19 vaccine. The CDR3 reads CASSPGQGNYGYTF. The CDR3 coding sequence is TGCGCCAGCAGCCCCGGACAGGGCAACTATGGCTACACCTTC.